These 14 T cell receptor beta chains were all obtained from the same sample, sequenced in a study of identical twins. TCRdb re-called the 5' RACE reads through MiXCR, storing one row per CDR3 protein. This sample has 250,000 or so distinct CDR3 sequences, with roughly 8.7% found just once. The same data also contributed to another study, on yellow fever vaccine responses in identical twins.

The sample taken for sequencing was CD8+ T cells sorted from blood. All receptors derive from a woman aged 18-35 years in good health.

This clonotype has ten or more counts. This rearrangement joins TRBV12-3 or TRBV12-4 to TRBJ2-5; D is perhaps TRBD1 (6 bases). The CDR3 has 14 residues. V was shortened by 1 base and J by 7 bases, with 13 bases between the two germline ends. In DNA, the CDR3 is TGTGCCAGCAGTTTAGGTGACAGGAAAGGGACCCAGTACTTC. Encoded protein: CASSLGDRKGTQYF.

This clonotype has more than one count but fewer than ten. The V and J genes are TRBV5-4 and TRBJ1-2, with D uncertain. Trimming shortened V by 0 bases and J by 6 bases, and 9 bases separated the two germline ends. The CDR3 runs 13 residues. Germline V gene sequence: CDR1 SGHNT, CDR2 YYREEE (reference sequence). CDR3 residues: CASSLAWRDGYTF. The CDR3 DNA follows: TGTGCCAGCAGCTTGGCCTGGAGGGATGGCTACACCTTC.

The chain links TRBV7-8 to TRBJ2-2, with a possible D match to TRBD1 (8 bases). Germline V gene lookup returns CDR1 SGHVS and CDR2 FQNEAQ. This CDR3 comprises 15 residues. The V gene lost 4 bases and the J gene lost 7 bases, with 16 bases spanning the gap. This CDR3 is CASSSTGGEDGELFF. The CDR3 region has the DNA TGTGCCAGCAGCTCAACAGGGGGGGAAGACGGGGAGCTGTTTTTT.

The table lists this clonotype with many counts. The chain combines TRBV27 with TRBJ2-7; D is undetermined. CDR3 length equals 13 residues. Trimming left V 3 bases short and J 2 bases short, with 8 bases between. Looked up from germline, CDR1 is MNHEY and CDR2 is SMNVEV (reference sequence). The CDR3 protein is CASSFTAAYEQYF. As DNA, the CDR3 is TGTGCCAGCAGTTTTACGGCCGCCTACGAGCAGTACTTC.

This clonotype has at least ten counts. The genes are TRBV10-3 and TRBJ2-7, with D uncertain. Trimming pared 7 bases from V and 3 bases from J, leaving 13 bases between. Germline CDR1 and CDR2: ENHRY and SYGVKD. There are 13 residues in the CDR3. CDR3 in amino acids: CAITHPDGYEQYF. CDR3 coding DNA: TGTGCCATCACCCACCCGGACGGCTACGAGCAGTACTTC.

This clonotype was observed a handful of times. The V call is TRBV20-1, the J call TRBJ2-1; 8 nucleotides align to TRBD2. V shed 6 bases, J shed 5 bases, and the junction held 9 bases outside the gene matches. CDR1 and CDR2 from the germline V gene are DFQATT and SNEGSKA (reference sequence). The CDR3 extends over 14 amino acids. The CDR3: CSAGGASGNNEQFF. The CDR3 DNA reads as TGCAGTGCCGGGGGGGCTAGCGGAAACAATGAGCAGTTCTTC.

Note on this clonotype: This may stem from a read error, because a much larger clone lies one nucleotide away. This sequence joins TRBV7-9 and TRBJ2-1; D is unresolved. The germline V gene has CDR1 SEHNR and CDR2 FQNEAQ (reference sequence). This CDR3 contains 14 residues. CDR3 protein: CASSSPSFGNEQVF. The CDR3 nucleotides read TGTGCCAGCAGCTCACCGAGTTTCGGCAATGAGCAGGTCTTC.

This clonotype was found many times. V is TRBV7-2 and J is TRBJ1-2, with D perhaps TRBD1 (6 bases). The germline V gene encodes CDR1 SGHTA and CDR2 FQGNSA. This CDR3 has 15 amino acids. Between the trimmed V and J ends, which lost 5 bases and 4 bases, there was a span of 17 bases. The CDR3 here is CASSLVDSPSYGYTF. CDR3 nucleotides: TGTGCCAGCAGCCTAGTGGACAGTCCAAGCTATGGCTACACCTTC.

This clonotype was seen many times. The rearrangement joins TRBV29-1 to TRBJ2-7, with a possible D match to TRBD2 (6 bases). V was clipped by 5 bases and J by 2 bases, with 19 bases between them. This CDR3 has 15 amino acids. Germline assignment: CDR1 SQVTM and CDR2 ANQGSEA. The CDR3 DNA sequence: TGCAGCGTTCCGGGGAAGGGAGGTAGGACCTACGAGCAGTACTTC. Protein sequence: CSVPGKGGRTYEQYF.

The sample holds a few counts of this clonotype. The DNA of the CDR3 is TGTGCCTGGAGTTGGGGCACAGATACGCAGTATTTT. Protein sequence: CAWSWGTDTQYF. This chain uses TRBV30 with TRBJ2-3; the D is unclear. Germline assignment: CDR1 GTSNPN and CDR2 SVGIG (reference sequence). CDR3 length: 12 amino acids. The V and J ends lost 2 bases and 1 base respectively, with 4 bases between them.

The sample holds many counts of this clonotype. J is TRBJ2-1 and V is TRBV7-9; D is perhaps TRBD1 (7 bases). The CDR3 length is 15 residues. Trimming removed 5 bases at V and 5 bases at J, with 16 bases between. In germline, CDR1 is SEHNR, CDR2 FQNEAQ (reference sequence). In DNA, the CDR3 is TGTGCCAGCAGCCCACGGGGGACAGCGAACAATGAGCAGTTCTTC. It is translated as CASSPRGTANNEQFF.

The chain joins TRBV6-2 or TRBV6-3 to TRBJ2-4; 11 bases line up with TRBD2. Germline CDR1 and CDR2: MNHEY and SVGEGT. J was trimmed by 0 bases and V by 4 bases; bases with no gene match: 5. CDR3 length: 17 amino acids. In DNA form, the CDR3 reads TGTGCCAGCAGTTGGACTAGCGGGCCCCTAGCCAAAAACATTCAGTACTTC. Protein sequence: CASSWTSGPLAKNIQYF.

This clonotype was seen many times. The chain couples TRBV11-1 to TRBJ2-5; 7 positions agree with TRBD2. Germline CDR1 reads SGHAT; CDR2 reads FQDESV (reference sequence). CDR3 length: 19 residues. V shed 2 bases and J 2 bases; nucleotides not matched to a gene: 17. CDR3 sequence reads: CASSLLPMEREGAQETQYF. CDR3 nucleotide sequence: TGTGCCAGCAGCTTACTCCCCATGGAAAGGGAGGGTGCACAAGAGACCCAGTACTTC.

V usage is TRBV12-3 or TRBV12-4 and J usage is TRBJ2-1, with D uncertain. The CDR3 has 14 amino acids. Trimming pared 2 bases from V and 0 bases from J, leaving 5 bases between. This chain's CDR3 is CASSLPDSYNEQFF. The CDR3 nucleotides are TGTGCCAGCAGTTTACCCGACTCCTACAATGAGCAGTTCTTC.